This T cell receptor beta chain was identified in a study of T cell repertoires in cytomegalovirus infection. Across the study: Recently identified HLA-C-restricted and well-studied HLA-B-restricted CMV epitopes were used. Indications of both CMV infection and matching HLA type were provided by public TCR beta signatures. The study, taken as a whole, reports: Pooled public TCR beta family frequency picked out CMV carriers with the relevant HLA. Dominating the ex vivo response were HLA-C-restricted CMV-specific TCR beta clonotypes.

TCRdb independently ran MiXCR on the reads; one entry per CDR3 protein. The sample holds roughly 68,000 distinct CDR3 sequences, 20% to 25% seen once. V lost 7 bases, J lost 7 bases, and 14 bases lay in between. This CDR3 spans 13 amino acids. This clonotype showed up just a few times. Antigen specificity is unknown. The source material was CD8+ T cells from cultured PBMCs, sampled from culture after CMV antigen stimulation. This chain joins TRBV12-3 or TRBV12-4 and TRBJ1-5; D is perhaps TRBD1 (5 bases). This TCR derives from a human donor in good health (CMV status not recorded). Some clones in this sample may be carry-over from other donors' samples. CDR3 nucleotides: TGTGCCAGCAAAGGGCAGGGCGACCAGCCCCAGCATTTT. Protein product: CASKGQGDQPQHF.